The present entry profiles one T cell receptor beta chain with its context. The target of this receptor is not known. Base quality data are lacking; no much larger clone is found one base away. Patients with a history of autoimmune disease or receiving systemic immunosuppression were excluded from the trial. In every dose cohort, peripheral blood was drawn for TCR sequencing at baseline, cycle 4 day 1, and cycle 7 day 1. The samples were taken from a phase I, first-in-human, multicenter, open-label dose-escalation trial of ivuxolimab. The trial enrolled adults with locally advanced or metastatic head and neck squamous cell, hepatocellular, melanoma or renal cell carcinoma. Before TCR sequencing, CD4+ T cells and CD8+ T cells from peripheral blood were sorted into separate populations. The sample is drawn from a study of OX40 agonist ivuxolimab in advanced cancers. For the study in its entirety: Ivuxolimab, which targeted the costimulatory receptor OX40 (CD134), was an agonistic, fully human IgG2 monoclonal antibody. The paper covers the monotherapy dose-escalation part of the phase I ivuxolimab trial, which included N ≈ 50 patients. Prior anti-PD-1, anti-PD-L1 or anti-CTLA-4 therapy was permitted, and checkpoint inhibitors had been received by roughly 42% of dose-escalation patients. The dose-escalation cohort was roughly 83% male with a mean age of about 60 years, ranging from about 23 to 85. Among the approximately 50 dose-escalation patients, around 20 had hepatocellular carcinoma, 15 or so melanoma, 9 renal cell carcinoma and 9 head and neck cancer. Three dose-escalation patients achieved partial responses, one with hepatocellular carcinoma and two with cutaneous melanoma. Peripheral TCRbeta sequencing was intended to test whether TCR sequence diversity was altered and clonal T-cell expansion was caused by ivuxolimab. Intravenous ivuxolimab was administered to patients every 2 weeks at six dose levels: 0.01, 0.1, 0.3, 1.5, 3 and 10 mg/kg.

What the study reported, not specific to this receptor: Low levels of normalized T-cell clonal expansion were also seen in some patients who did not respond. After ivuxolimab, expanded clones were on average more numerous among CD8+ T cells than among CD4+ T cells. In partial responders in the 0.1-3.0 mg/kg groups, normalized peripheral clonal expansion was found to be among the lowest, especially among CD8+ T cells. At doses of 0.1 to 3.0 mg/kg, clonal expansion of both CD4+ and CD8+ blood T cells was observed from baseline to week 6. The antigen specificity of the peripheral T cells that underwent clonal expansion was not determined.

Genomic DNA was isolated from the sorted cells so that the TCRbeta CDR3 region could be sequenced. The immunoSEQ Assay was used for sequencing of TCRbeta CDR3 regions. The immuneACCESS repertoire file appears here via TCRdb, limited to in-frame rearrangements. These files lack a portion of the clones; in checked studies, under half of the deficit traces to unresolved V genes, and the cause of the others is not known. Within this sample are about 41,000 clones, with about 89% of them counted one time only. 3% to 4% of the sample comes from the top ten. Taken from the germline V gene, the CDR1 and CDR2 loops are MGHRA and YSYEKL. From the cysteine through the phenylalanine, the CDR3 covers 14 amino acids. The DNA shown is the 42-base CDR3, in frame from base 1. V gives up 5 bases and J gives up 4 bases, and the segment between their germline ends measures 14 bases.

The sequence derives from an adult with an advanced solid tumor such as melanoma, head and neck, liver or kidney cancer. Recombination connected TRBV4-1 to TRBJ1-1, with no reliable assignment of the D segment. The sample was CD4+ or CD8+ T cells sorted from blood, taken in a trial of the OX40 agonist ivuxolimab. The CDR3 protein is CASSYVARSTEAFF. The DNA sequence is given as TGCGCCAGCAGCTATGTAGCCAGATCCACTGAAGCTTTCTTT.